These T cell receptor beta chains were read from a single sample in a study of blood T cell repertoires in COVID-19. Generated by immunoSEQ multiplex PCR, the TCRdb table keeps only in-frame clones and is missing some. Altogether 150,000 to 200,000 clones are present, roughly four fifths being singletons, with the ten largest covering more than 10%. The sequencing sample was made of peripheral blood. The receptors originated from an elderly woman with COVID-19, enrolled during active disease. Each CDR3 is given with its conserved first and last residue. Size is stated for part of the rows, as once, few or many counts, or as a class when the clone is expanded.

CDR3aa: CASSLVGATLNTEAFF
abundance: NA
v_gene: TRBV27
j_gene: TRBJ1-1

CDR3aa: CASSQTGFDF
abundance: NA
v_gene: TRBV3-1/TRBV3-2
j_gene: TRBJ2-5

CDR3aa: CATSRGSLGDDGYTF
abundance: NA
v_gene: TRBV15
j_gene: TRBJ1-2

CDR3aa: CASSLEGSGTEAFF
abundance: few
v_gene: TRBV7-8
j_gene: TRBJ1-1

CDR3aa: CASSSHRLAPTGELFF
abundance: NA
v_gene: TRBV28
j_gene: TRBJ2-2

CDR3aa: CATSDSREDNPYEQYF
abundance: NA
v_gene: TRBV24-1
j_gene: TRBJ2-7

CDR3aa: CASSLGQGGGPQHF
abundance: NA
v_gene: TRBV28
j_gene: TRBJ1-5

CDR3aa: CASRGTGLGYEQYF
abundance: NA
v_gene: TRBV6-5
j_gene: TRBJ2-7

CDR3aa: CASSPKGGSNTEAFF
abundance: once
v_gene: TRBV18
j_gene: TRBJ1-1

CDR3aa: CASTTPVTYEQYF
abundance: NA
v_gene: TRBV28
j_gene: TRBJ2-7

CDR3aa: CASSQEPTGGRSTDTQYF
abundance: NA
v_gene: TRBV3-1/TRBV3-2
j_gene: TRBJ2-3

CDR3aa: CASILPSGSAFF
abundance: once
v_gene: TRBV5-4
j_gene: TRBJ1-1

CDR3aa: CASSVDDLTGYGYTF
abundance: NA
v_gene: TRBV9
j_gene: TRBJ1-2

CDR3aa: CASSLGQGTGYTF
abundance: NA
v_gene: TRBV7-3
j_gene: TRBJ1-2

CDR3aa: CASSFGTGGPLNYGYTF
abundance: NA
v_gene: TRBV13
j_gene: TRBJ1-2

CDR3aa: CASSFSGEAFF
abundance: NA
v_gene: TRBV7-9
j_gene: TRBJ1-1

CDR3aa: CASSFSRQGDEQYF
abundance: once
v_gene: TRBV7-9
j_gene: TRBJ2-7

CDR3aa: CASSYRDRYGYTF
abundance: NA
v_gene: TRBV6-5
j_gene: TRBJ1-2

CDR3aa: CASSLGAGGPNEQFF
abundance: NA
v_gene: TRBV7-9
j_gene: TRBJ2-1

CDR3aa: CASSLSPWSNQPQHF
abundance: few
v_gene: TRBV7-6
j_gene: TRBJ1-5

CDR3aa: CASSGQGRTGELFF
abundance: once
v_gene: TRBV2
j_gene: TRBJ2-2

CDR3aa: CASSQRGTGQYYEQYF
abundance: NA
v_gene: TRBV19
j_gene: TRBJ2-7

CDR3aa: CASSPREGGTGELFF
abundance: NA
v_gene: TRBV6-5
j_gene: TRBJ2-2

CDR3aa: CASSQDQGSYTF
abundance: NA
v_gene: TRBV4-2
j_gene: TRBJ1-2

CDR3aa: CASSEGVLGQGAYEQFF
abundance: NA
v_gene: TRBV2
j_gene: TRBJ2-1

CDR3aa: CASRGSDPRGFRYGYTF
abundance: NA
v_gene: TRBV28
j_gene: TRBJ1-2